The clone carrying this TCR beta chain occurred once. What it binds is not known. Germline lookup yields CDR1 MRHNA and CDR2 SNTAGT. CDR3 length equals 14 residues. V lost 4 bases to trimming and J lost 5 bases, with 14 bases between them. Researchers used the Oncomine TCR Beta short-read assay to sequence DNA from cultured CD4+ T cells. From CD4+ T cells that had been cultured, genomic DNA was extracted. TCRdb passed the PCR reads through MiXCR, listing each CDR3 protein once. In the table there are 4,100 or so distinct CDR3 sequences, less than 20% of which are singletons. This specimen comes from a study of vaccination and CD4 T cells after COVID-19. Whole-study context: The study enrolled six male and four female convalescents, two of whom were Hispanic.

Noted treatment: approximately 9-day PBMC culture with coronavirus spike peptide pools or control peptides (ViraFEST assay). ViraFEST expanded antigen-specific T cells with peptide pools, then sequenced TCRs. Wells contained about 2 million PBMCs each, and these were cultured with 7.5 to 10 IU/ml IL-2 and approximately 10 ug/ml peptide pools. The sequenced sample was CD4+ T cells from blood, cultured in vitro. The genes are TRBV6-4 and TRBJ2-5; D may be TRBD1 (6 bases). This TCR derives from a human donor who had recovered from COVID-19. The CDR3 is CASSVVRGRETQYF. The CDR3, as DNA: TGTGCCAGCAGTGTTGTCAGGGGAAGGGAGACCCAGTACTTC.